The TCR beta chain under discussion was sequenced for a study of shared clonotypes between healthy human individuals. Points on this clone: Antigen specificity is unknown.

Study-level points and caveats: About 5% of naive CD4 clonotypes were shared across a few donors. Rarefaction revealed incomplete sorted-subset sequencing despite large depth.

Here immunoSEQ multiplex PCR was the method, and the copy in TCRdb shows in-frame clones only, minus some. Of about 680,000 clones in the sample, roughly nine tenths were seen once. With V trimmed by 9 bases and J by 4 bases, 8 bases remained unmatched. Germline CDR1 reads SEHNR; CDR2 reads FQNEAQ (reference sequence). The CDR3 is made up of 15 amino acids. The naive CD8 fraction comprised CD45RO-negative cells positively selected for CCR7 and excluded terminally differentiated effector memory CD45RA+ cells. The clonotype was recovered from a man between 25 and 39 years old in good health. The sequencing input was naive CD8+ T cells sorted from blood. The chain uses TRBV7-9 and TRBJ2-4; 11 nucleotides match TRBD2. CDR3 nucleotide sequence: TGTGCCAGTTCGGCGACTAGCGGGGAGAAAAACATTCAGTACTTC. As protein: CASSATSGEKNIQYF.